This section outlines one T cell receptor (beta chain) sequence together with its context. This sample is drawn from a study of blood T cell repertoires in COVID-19. CDR3 length: 13 residues. V was pared by 1 base and J by 5 bases, with 6 bases between. CDR1 is LGHDT and CDR2 is YNNKEL in the germline V gene (reference sequence). Clones were sequenced by immunoSEQ multiplex PCR, and TCRdb holds only the in-frame ones, with some missing. The repertoire holds approximately 300,000 clones, with about 87% as singletons. Seattle researchers signed up patients amid active infection and tracked them longitudinally.

The receptor comes from a woman aged 45-60 years with COVID-19, enrolled during active disease. V usage is TRBV3-1 (or the pseudogene TRBV3-2) and J usage is TRBJ2-1; no clear D. Source material: peripheral blood. The CDR3 nucleotides are TGTGCCAGCAGCCAAGTCAGAAACAATGAGCAGTTCTTC. Its translation: CASSQVRNNEQFF.